This TCR beta chain came from a study of shared clonotypes between healthy human individuals. Authors' methods: ImmunoSEQ sequences covered only the junction and lacked quality scores; filtering therefore differed. The data were produced by immunoSEQ multiplex PCR, yet TCRdb's version contains in-frame clones alone and is incomplete. D and trimming were read from the DNA, whereas the V and J calls and clone size are those reported in that table. The sample carries about 600,000 clones, 97% recorded once. A word on this clone: As yet, its antigen is unknown.

Nashville, Tennessee was home to all donors, who were Caucasian adults. The V gene lost 2 bases and the J gene lost 2 bases, with 10 bases spanning the gap. Per the germline V gene, CDR1 is MNHEY and CDR2 is SVGAGI. The CDR3 runs 15 residues. Study-level results: Investigators expected sequencing depth to affect clonotype sharing among donors.

The sequenced sample was naive CD4+ T cells sorted from blood. Subset noted: CD45RA+ positively selected. This clonotype originated in a woman under 40 in good health. J is TRBJ1-5 and V is TRBV6-5; a weak D match, TRBD1 (5 bases). The DNA for the CDR3 is TGTGCCAGCAGTTACGGAGGGGTCGGCAATCAGCCCCAGCATTTT. It is translated as CASSYGGVGNQPQHF.